This T cell receptor (beta chain) came from a study of cytomegalovirus exposure and HLA in healthy donors. Points on this clone: Its cognate antigen is unknown.

Overall study results and limits: Using the classifier, cytomegalovirus status was reportedly diagnosed with high specificity and sensitivity. According to a later analysis, most TCR beta chains associated with CMV appeared HLA-restricted. The investigators catalogued 150 to 200 TCR beta chains as cytomegalovirus-associated.

The CDR3 has 15 amino acids. Germline V gene data show CDR1 as MNHEY and CDR2 as SVGAGI. Trimming took 2 bases from V and 0 from J; bases not matched to a gene: 3. Donors were ostensibly healthy at sampling, although undocumented immune exposures were probable. PCR employed 60 Vbeta and 13 Jbeta primers. Measured with immunoSEQ multiplex PCR; TCRdb has only the in-frame clones, and not every one. The sample gives some 150,000 clones, more than 60% of which show up once; 2.5% to 4% is in the top ten. This TCR was sampled from a female donor in good health and CMV-seronegative. The sample consisted of PBMCs. J is TRBJ1-2 and V is TRBV6-5; 7 positions match TRBD1. CDR3 nucleotides: TGTGCCAGCAGTTACGGGGGGACAGCTAACTATGGCTACACCTTC. This gives the protein CASSYGGTANYGYTF.